The clone carrying this T cell receptor (beta chain) was seen a handful of times. This specimen comes from a study of blood T cell repertoires in COVID-19. Study summary: In each case, the material was cDNA or gDNA derived from T cells, B-cell-depleted T cells, or PBMCs.

Per the original data handling: Amplification from reference gene primers served as the basis for estimated nucleated cell counts. Clones were sequenced by immunoSEQ multiplex PCR, and TCRdb holds only the in-frame ones, with some missing. That table is the source of V, J and clone size, and D and trimming were worked out from the DNA. The table records 100,000 or so clones, approximately 82% of them present only once. The sequence came from a woman older than 75 with acute or convalescent COVID-19. The sample comprised peripheral blood.

As DNA, the CDR3 is TGTGCCAGCTTAGGGCACCTCTTAAGGGAGGGCACAGATACGCAGTATTTT. The encoded protein is CASLGHLLREGTDTQYF. The chain couples TRBV11-2 to TRBJ2-3; TRBD2 is a possible D gene (6 bases). CDR3 length: 17 amino acids. V was cut by 8 bases and J by 1 base, with 22 bases left in between. The V gene's germline CDR1 is SGHAT and CDR2 FQNNGV.